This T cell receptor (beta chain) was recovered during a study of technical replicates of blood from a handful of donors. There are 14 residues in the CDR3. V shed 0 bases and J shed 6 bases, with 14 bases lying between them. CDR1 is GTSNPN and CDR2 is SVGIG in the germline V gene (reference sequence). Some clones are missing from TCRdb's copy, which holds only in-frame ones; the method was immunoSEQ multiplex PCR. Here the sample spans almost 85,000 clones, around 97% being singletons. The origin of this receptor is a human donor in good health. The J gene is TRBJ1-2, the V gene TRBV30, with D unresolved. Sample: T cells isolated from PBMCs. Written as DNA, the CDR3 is TGTGCCTGGAGTGTAGGCGGGGTGAGACATGGCTACACCTTC. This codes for CAWSVGGVRHGYTF.